This T cell receptor beta chain is drawn from a study of cytomegalovirus exposure and HLA in healthy donors. Study findings and constraints: Researchers counted some 150 TCR beta chains as cytomegalovirus-associated.

PCR involved 60 Vbeta and 13 Jbeta primers. Clones were sequenced by immunoSEQ multiplex PCR, and TCRdb holds only the in-frame ones, with some missing. Found here are fewer than 200,000 clones, roughly 85% of them singletons; the top ten hold 1.3%. In regard to this clone: Its antigen is unidentified.

Germline V gene lookup returns CDR1 MDHEN and CDR2 SYDVKM. With 1 base removed from V and 4 bases from J, the gap between germline ends came to 11 bases. The CDR3 loop spans 14 amino acids. Sequences were obtained from PBMCs. The chain links TRBV28 to TRBJ2-7; a possible D gene is TRBD1 (5 bases). The TCR was taken from a man aged 30 to 39 in good health and CMV-seronegative. CDR3 sequence reads: CASSLLAGNYEQYF. The CDR3 DNA sequence: TGTGCCAGCAGTTTATTGGCAGGGAATTACGAGCAGTACTTC.